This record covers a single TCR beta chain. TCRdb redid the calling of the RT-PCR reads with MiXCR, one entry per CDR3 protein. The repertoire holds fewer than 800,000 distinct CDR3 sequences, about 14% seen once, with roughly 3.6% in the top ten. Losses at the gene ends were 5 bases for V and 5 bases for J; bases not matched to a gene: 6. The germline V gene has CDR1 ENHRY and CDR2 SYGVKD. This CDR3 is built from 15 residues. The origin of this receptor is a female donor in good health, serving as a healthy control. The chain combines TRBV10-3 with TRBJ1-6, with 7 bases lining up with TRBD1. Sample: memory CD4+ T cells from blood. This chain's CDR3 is CAISSTGLNNSPLHF. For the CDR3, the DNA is TGTGCCATCAGTTCGACAGGGCTAAATAATTCACCCCTCCACTTT.